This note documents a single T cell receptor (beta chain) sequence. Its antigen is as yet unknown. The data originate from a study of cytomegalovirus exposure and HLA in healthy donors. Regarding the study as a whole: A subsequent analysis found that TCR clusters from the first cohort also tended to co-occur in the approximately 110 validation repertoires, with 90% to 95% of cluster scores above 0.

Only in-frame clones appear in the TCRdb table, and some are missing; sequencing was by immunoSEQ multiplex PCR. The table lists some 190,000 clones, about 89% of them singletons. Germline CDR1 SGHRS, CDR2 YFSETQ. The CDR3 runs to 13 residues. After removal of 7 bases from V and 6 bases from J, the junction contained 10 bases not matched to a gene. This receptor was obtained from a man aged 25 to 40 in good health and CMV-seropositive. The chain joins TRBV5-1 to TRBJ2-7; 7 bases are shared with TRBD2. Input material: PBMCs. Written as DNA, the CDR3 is TGCGCCAGCGGGGGGACTACTGGCTCCGAGCAGTACTTC. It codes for CASGGTTGSEQYF.